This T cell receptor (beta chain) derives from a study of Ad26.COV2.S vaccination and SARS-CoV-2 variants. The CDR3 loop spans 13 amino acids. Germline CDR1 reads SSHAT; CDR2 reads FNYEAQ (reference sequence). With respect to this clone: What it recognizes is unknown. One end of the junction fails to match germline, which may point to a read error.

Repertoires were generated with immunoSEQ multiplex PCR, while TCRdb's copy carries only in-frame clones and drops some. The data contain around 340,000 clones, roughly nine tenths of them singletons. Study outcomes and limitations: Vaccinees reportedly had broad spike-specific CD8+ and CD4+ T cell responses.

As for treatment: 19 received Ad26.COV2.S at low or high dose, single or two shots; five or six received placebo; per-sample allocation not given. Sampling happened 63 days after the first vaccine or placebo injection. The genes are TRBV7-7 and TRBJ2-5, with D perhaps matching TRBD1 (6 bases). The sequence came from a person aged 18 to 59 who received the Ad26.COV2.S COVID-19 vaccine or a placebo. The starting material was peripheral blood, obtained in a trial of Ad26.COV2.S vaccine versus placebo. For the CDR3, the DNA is TGTGCTAGCAGCCTACAGGGTACAGAGACCCAGTACTTC. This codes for CASSLQGTETQYF. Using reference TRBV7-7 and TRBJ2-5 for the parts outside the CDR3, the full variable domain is GAGVSQSPRYKVTKRGQDVTLRCDPISSHATLYWYQQALGQGPEFLTYFNYEAQPDKSGLPSDRFSAERPEGSISTLTIQRTEQRDSAMYRCASSLQGTETQYFGPGTRLLVL.